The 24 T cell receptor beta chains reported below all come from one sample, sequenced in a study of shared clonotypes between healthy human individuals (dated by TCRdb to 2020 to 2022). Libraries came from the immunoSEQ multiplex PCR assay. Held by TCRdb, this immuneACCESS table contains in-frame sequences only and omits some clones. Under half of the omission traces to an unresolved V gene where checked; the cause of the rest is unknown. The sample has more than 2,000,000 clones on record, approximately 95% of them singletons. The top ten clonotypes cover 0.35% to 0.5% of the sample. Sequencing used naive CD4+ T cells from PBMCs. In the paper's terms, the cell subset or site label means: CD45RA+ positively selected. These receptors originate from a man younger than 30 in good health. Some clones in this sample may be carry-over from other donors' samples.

The CDR3 sequence is CSGRPLISGSDEQFF. CDR3 nucleotide sequence: TGCAGCGGGCGGCCTTTGATTAGCGGGAGTGATGAGCAGTTCTTC. V gene TRBV29-1 combines with J gene TRBJ2-1, with TRBD2 matching 9 bases. Germline V lookup: CDR1 SQVTM, CDR2 ANQGSEA. The CDR3 is made up of 15 amino acids. The junction had 15 bases not matched to a gene; V was cut back by 7 bases and J by 8 bases.

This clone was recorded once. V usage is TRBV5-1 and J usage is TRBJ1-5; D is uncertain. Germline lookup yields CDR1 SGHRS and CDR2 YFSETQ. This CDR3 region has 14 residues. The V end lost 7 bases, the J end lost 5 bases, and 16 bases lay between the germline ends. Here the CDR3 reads CASAPDGQDQPQHF. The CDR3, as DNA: TGCGCCAGCGCGCCAGACGGTCAAGATCAGCCCCAGCATTTT.

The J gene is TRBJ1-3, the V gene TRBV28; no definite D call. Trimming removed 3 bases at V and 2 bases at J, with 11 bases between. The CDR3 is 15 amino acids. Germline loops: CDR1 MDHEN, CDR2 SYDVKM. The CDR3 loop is CASSLWPVPGNTIYF. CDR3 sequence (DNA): TGTGCCAGCAGTTTGTGGCCAGTCCCTGGAAACACCATATATTTT.

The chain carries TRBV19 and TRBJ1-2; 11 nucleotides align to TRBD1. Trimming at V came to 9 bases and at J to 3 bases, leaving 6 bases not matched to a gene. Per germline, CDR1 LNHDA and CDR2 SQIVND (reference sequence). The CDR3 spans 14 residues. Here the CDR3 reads CASQDRGRDYGYTF. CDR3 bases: TGTGCCAGCCAGGACAGGGGGCGCGACTATGGCTACACCTTC. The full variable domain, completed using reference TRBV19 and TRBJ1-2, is DGGITQSPKYLFRKEGQNVTLSCEQNLNHDAMYWYRQDPGQGLRLIYYSQIVNDFQKGDIAEGYSVSREKKESFPLTVTSAQKNPTAFYLCASQDRGRDYGYTFGSGTRLTVV.

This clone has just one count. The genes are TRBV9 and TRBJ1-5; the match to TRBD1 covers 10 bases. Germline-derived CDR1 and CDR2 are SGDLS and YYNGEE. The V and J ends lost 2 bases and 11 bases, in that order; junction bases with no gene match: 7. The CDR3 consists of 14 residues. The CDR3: CASSVGQGVTAQHF. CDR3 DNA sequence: TGTGCCAGCAGCGTTGGACAGGGGGTGACGGCCCAGCATTTT.

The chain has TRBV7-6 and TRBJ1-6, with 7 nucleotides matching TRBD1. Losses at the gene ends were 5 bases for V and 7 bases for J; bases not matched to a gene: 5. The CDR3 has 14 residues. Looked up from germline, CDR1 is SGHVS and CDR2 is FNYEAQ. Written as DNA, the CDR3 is TGTGCCAGCAGCCCTGACAGGGCCAATTCACCCCTCCACTTT. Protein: CASSPDRANSPLHF.

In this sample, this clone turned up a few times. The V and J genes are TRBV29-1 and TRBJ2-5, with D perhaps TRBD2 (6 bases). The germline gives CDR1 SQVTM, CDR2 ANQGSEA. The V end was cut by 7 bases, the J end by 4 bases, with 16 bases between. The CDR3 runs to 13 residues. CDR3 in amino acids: CSAGELATETQYF. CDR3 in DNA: TGCAGCGCCGGAGAACTAGCCACAGAGACCCAGTACTTC.

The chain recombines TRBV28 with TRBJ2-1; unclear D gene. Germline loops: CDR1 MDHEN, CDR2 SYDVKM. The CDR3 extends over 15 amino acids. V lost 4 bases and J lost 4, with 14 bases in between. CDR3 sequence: CASSSSGLPYNEQFF. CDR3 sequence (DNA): TGTGCCAGCAGTTCTTCTGGTCTGCCTTACAATGAGCAGTTCTTC.

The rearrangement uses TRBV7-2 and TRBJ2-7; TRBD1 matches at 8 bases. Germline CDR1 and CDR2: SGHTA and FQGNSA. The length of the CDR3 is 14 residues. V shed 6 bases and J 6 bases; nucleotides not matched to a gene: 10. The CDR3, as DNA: TGTGCCAGCAGGATCGGACAGGGATGGGGCGAGCAGTACTTC. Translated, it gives CASRIGQGWGEQYF.

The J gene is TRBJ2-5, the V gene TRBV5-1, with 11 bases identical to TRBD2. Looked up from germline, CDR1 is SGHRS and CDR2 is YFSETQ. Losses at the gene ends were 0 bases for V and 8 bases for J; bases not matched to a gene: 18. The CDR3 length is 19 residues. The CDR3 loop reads CASSLEVLAGGLTKRTQYF. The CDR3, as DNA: TGCGCCAGCAGCTTGGAGGTCCTAGCGGGAGGACTAACCAAGAGAACCCAGTACTTC.

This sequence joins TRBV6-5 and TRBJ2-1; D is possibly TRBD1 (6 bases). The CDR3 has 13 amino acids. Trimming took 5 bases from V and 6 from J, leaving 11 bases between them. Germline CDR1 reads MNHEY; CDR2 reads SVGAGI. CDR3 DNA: TGTGCCAGCAGTGGGGGCCGGGGCAATGAGCAGTTCTTC. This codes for CASSGGRGNEQFF.

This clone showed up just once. For the CDR3, the DNA is TGCGCCAGCAGCCAAGGCCGTATGAGCAGGGTCGACACTGAAGCTTTCTTT. It codes for CASSQGRMSRVDTEAFF. V usage is TRBV4-1 and J usage is TRBJ1-1, with D tentatively TRBD1 (5 bases). The CDR3 runs to 17 residues. Trimming cost V 1 base and J 3 bases, with 18 bases left between them. Germline loops: CDR1 MGHRA, CDR2 YSYEKL.

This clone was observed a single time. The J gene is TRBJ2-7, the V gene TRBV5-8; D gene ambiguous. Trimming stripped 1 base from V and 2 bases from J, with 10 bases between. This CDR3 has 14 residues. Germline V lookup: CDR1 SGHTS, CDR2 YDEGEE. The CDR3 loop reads CASSLTDATYEQYF. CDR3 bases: TGTGCCAGCAGCTTGACAGACGCAACCTACGAGCAGTACTTC.

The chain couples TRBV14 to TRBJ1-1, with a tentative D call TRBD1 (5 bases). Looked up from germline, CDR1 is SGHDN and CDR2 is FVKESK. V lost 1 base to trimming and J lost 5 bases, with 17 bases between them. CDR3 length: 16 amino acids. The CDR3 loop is CASSQVGGWGWTEAFF. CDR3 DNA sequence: TGTGCCAGCAGCCAAGTTGGGGGTTGGGGATGGACTGAAGCTTTCTTT.

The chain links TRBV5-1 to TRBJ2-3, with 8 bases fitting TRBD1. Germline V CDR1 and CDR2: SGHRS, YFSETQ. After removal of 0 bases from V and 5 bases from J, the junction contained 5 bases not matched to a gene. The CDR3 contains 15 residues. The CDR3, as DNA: TGCGCCAGCAGCTTGGGGACAGGGTTAAGAGATACGCAGTATTTT. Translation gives CASSLGTGLRDTQYF.

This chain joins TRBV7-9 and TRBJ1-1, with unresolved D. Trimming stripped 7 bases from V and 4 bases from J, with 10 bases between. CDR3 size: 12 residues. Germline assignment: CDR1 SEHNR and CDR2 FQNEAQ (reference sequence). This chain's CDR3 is CASTPKGTEAFF. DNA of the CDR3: TGTGCCAGCACCCCCAAGGGCACTGAAGCTTTCTTT.

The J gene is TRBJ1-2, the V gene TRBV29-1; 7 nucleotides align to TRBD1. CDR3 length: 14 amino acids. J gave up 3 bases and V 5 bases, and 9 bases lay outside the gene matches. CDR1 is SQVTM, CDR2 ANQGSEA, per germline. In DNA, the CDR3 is TGCAGCGTTAAAAAGACAGGGAGCCACTATGGCTACACCTTC. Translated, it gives CSVKKTGSHYGYTF.

CDR3 sequence: CASSRPGTGLSGANVLTF. DNA of the CDR3: TGTGCCAGCTCACGACCCGGGACAGGGCTGTCTGGGGCCAACGTCCTGACTTTC. This chain links TRBV18 with TRBJ2-6; 9 nucleotides agree with TRBD1. The CDR3 runs 18 residues. The J segment lost 1 base and the V segment lost 4 bases, leaving 8 bases of the junction unmatched. The germline gives CDR1 KGHSH, CDR2 LQKENI.

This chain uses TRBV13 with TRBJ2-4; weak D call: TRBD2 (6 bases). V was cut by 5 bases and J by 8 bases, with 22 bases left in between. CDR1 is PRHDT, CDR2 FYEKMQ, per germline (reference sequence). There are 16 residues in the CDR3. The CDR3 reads CASSPGPVHGGDIQYF. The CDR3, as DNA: TGTGCCAGCAGCCCCGGACCGGTCCACGGGGGAGACATTCAGTACTTC.

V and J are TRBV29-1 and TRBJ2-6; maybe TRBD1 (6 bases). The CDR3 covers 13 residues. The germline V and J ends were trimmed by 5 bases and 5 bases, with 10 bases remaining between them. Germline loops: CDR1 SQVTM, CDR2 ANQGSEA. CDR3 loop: CSVSGQWANVLTF. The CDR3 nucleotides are TGCAGCGTTTCTGGACAGTGGGCCAACGTCCTGACTTTC.

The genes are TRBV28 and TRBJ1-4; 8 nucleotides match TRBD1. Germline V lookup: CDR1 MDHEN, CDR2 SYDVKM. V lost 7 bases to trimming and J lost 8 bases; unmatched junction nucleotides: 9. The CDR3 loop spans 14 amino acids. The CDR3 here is CASIRQGTGEKLFF. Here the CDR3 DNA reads TGTGCCAGCATAAGACAGGGGACGGGGGAAAAACTGTTTTTT.

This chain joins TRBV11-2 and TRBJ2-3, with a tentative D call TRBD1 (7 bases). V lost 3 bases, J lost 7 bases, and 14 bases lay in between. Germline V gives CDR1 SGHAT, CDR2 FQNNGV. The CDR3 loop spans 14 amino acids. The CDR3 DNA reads TGTGCCAGCAGCTTCAGGGGGAGGACGAATACGCAGTATTTT. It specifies CASSFRGRTNTQYF.

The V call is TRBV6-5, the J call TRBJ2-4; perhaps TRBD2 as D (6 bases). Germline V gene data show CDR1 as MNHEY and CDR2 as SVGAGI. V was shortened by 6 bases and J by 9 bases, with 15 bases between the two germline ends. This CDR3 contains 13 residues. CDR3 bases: TGTGCCAGCAGGGGCACTAGCCCCGGCATTCAGTACTTC. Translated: CASRGTSPGIQYF.

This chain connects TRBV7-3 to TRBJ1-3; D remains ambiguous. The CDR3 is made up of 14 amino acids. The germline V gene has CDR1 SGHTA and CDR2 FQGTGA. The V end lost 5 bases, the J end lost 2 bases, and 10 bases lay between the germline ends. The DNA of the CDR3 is TGTGCCAGCAGCCGATCGGGTACTGGAAACACCATATATTTT. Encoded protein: CASSRSGTGNTIYF.